The 10 T cell receptor beta chains presented below share a single source sample, sequenced in a study of blood T cells in healthy people across ages. A second PCR, run for roughly 7 to 11 cycles, used a sample-barcoded 5' primer plus a J-beta primer mix. From the 5' RACE reads, TCRdb called clonotypes with MiXCR, one entry per CDR3 protein. Here the sample spans some 1.5 million distinct CDR3 sequences, under 30% being singletons. Sequencing was performed on blood. These TCRs come from a woman between 25 and 40 years old in good health.

Of note for this clonotype: A junction end diverges from the germline sequence, so it may reflect a read error. The V and J genes are TRBV12-3 or TRBV12-4 and TRBJ2-3; D remains unclear. CDR3 length equals 11 residues. The CDR3 DNA follows: TGTGCCACAGCTCCATCAGATGCGCAGTATTTT. Residues: CATAPSDAQYF.

Comments on this clonotype: This may be a read error, as it is one base from a much larger clone. The V and J genes are TRBV29-1 and TRBJ2-3; possible D gene TRBD2, 6 bases. Trimming left V 8 bases short and J 5 bases short, with 14 bases between. The germline gives CDR1 SQVTM, CDR2 ANQGSEA. This CDR3 spans 12 amino acids. The DNA for the CDR3 is TGCAGCTCAGTCCTCGGGGGAGATACGCAGTATTTT. It translates to CSSVLGGDTQYF.

A word on this clonotype: At one of its ends the junction is not consistent with the germline gene, which may arise from a read error. The chain has TRBV5-4 and TRBJ1-2; 9 bases fit TRBD1. Germline V gene lookup returns CDR1 SGHNT and CDR2 YYREEE (reference sequence). The CDR3 extends over 13 amino acids. The CDR3 nucleotides are TGTGCCAGCAGCCCGGACAGGGGCTATGACTACACCTTC. Its translation is CASSPDRGYDYTF.

Worth noting for this clonotype: The CDR3 ends on some other residue instead of the conserved phenylalanine or tryptophan, so this is likely a read error. This chain connects TRBV9 to TRBJ2-1, with a weak D call TRBD2 (6 bases). V lost 0 bases, J lost 5 bases, and 15 bases lay in between. Germline loops: CDR1 SGDLS, CDR2 YYNGEE. This CDR3 has 16 amino acids. CDR3 residues: CASSVAIGSGDNEQFC. CDR3 coding DNA: TGTGCCAGCAGCGTAGCTATCGGGAGTGGAGACAATGAGCAGTTCTGC.

The chain joins TRBV7-2 to TRBJ2-1; perhaps TRBD2 as D (5 bases). The CDR3 runs to 14 residues. Germline V gene data show CDR1 as SGHTA and CDR2 as FQGNSA. The germline V and J ends were trimmed by 9 bases and 0 bases, with 12 bases remaining between them. The DNA of the CDR3 is TGTGCCAGTATCAGGAGGACCTCCTACAATGAGCAGTTCTTC. This sequence encodes CASIRRTSYNEQFF.

This clonotype occurred a few times. The genes are TRBV2 and TRBJ2-5; 7 nucleotides align to TRBD1. The germline V gene encodes CDR1 SNHLY and CDR2 FYNNEI. This CDR3 comprises 13 residues. V was clipped by 4 bases and J by 5 bases; unmatched bases: 4. In DNA form, the CDR3 reads TGTGCCAGCAGTGGACAGGGTTCCGAGACCCAGTACTTC. Translated: CASSGQGSETQYF.

This clonotype was counted only a few times. The chain recombines TRBV6-1 with TRBJ1-2, with D tentatively TRBD1 (5 bases). The CDR3 length is 14 residues. The germline CDR1 and CDR2 sequences are MNHNS and SASEGT. V lost 5 bases to trimming and J lost 4 bases, with 14 bases between them. CDR3 sequence reads: CASSLGPGPYGYTF. In nucleotides, the CDR3 is TGTGCCAGCAGTCTCGGCCCGGGACCCTATGGCTACACCTTC.

This clonotype was seen at least ten times. This chain links TRBV7-3 with TRBJ2-3; 12 nucleotides agree with TRBD2. Germline V gives CDR1 SGHTA, CDR2 FQGTGA. The V and J ends lost 3 bases and 2 bases, in that order; junction bases with no gene match: 6. The CDR3 length is 17 residues. CDR3: CASSFSTSGGNTDTQYF. The CDR3 nucleotides read TGTGCCAGCAGCTTCTCGACTAGCGGGGGCAACACAGATACGCAGTATTTT. The whole variable domain, remainder taken from reference TRBV7-3 and TRBJ2-3, is GAGVSQTPSNKVTEKGKYVELRCDPISGHTALYWYRQSLGQGPEFLIYFQGTGAADDSGLPNDRFFAVRPEGSVSTLKIQRTERGDSAVYLCASSFSTSGGNTDTQYFGPGTRLTVL.

To note about this clonotype: A much larger clone sits a single nucleotide away, making a read error possible. The chain has TRBV20-1 and TRBJ2-5, with D hard to call. The CDR3 runs to 11 residues. Germline CDR1 reads DFQATT; CDR2 reads SNEGSKA (reference sequence). CDR3 in amino acids: CRVKVRNEQYF. DNA of the CDR3: TGCAGGGTCAAAGTACGCAATGAGCAGTACTTC.

This clonotype has a handful of counts. The chain combines TRBV11-2 with TRBJ2-7; 7 positions match TRBD2. V was clipped by 4 bases and J by 7 bases; unmatched bases: 13. The CDR3 sequence is 15 residues long. Per the germline V gene, CDR1 is SGHAT and CDR2 is FQNNGV. The CDR3 sequence: CASSSRLAAREEQYF. The CDR3 coding sequence is TGTGCCAGCAGCTCTAGACTAGCAGCCCGGGAGGAGCAGTACTTC.